This section outlines one T cell receptor beta chain sequence together with its context. Antigen unknown. This entry is derived from a study of identical twins. Every one of the donors was a healthy Caucasian. CDR1 is MNHNY, CDR2 SVGAGI, per germline (reference sequence). The junction had 12 bases not matched to a gene; V was cut back by 4 bases and J by 5 bases. There are 16 residues in the CDR3. MiXCR was run by TCRdb on the 5' RACE reads, yielding one entry per CDR3 protein. The repertoire holds 1.5 million or so distinct CDR3 sequences, with about 32% as singletons. Points from the study as a whole: Surplus twin overlap in beta out-of-frame sequences was less pronounced. Cord blood's abundant beta clonotypes had fewer insertions, unlike memory repertoires.

V usage is TRBV6-6 and J usage is TRBJ1-2, with 8 positions matching TRBD1. This clonotype originated in a newborn girl in good health. The sequenced material came from cord blood. The CDR3: CASSLGLTGGRYGYTF. The CDR3 nucleotides are TGTGCCAGCAGTTTGGGATTAACAGGGGGGAGGTATGGCTACACCTTC.